This TCR beta chain was obtained from a study of CD8+CD57+ T cells in acquired aplastic anemia. Study summary: Sorting CD4+ and CD8+ cells gave DNA averaging about 2.9 ug.

Remarks on this clonotype: Its antigen is unknown.

Patients chosen for sequencing had CD8+CD57+ cells that had expanded, as shown by flow cytometry. The diagnosis in all patients was severe acquired aplastic anemia. From germline, CDR1 is ENHRY and CDR2 SYGVKD. This CDR3 region has 15 residues. Trimming left V 3 bases short and J 8 bases short, with 19 bases between. Investigators profiled TCR beta VDJ and CDR3 from genomic DNA template. TCRdb reprocessed the reads with MiXCR, giving one entry per CDR3 protein. The data contain around 180,000 distinct CDR3 sequences, roughly 50% of them singletons. The study, taken as a whole, reports: The study identified twenty-nine CD8+ CDR3 sequences shared by patients and controls.

What was sequenced was sorted CD4+, CD8+, or CD8+CD57+ T cells (not recorded which) from PBMCs. This sequence joins TRBV10-3 and TRBJ1-2; D uncertain. The receptor was isolated from a human donor with aplastic anemia. The CDR3 loop is CAISEYQGNVGGYTF. CDR3 DNA sequence: TGTGCCATCAGTGAATATCAAGGGAATGTAGGAGGCTACACCTTC.